In this sample, the clone carrying this T cell receptor (beta chain) turned up a few times. The antigen is undetermined. Those who donated were healthy bone marrow donors. Likely unrecorded immune exposures existed in these nominally healthy donors. Vbeta (60) and Jbeta (13) primers were used in the PCR. Measured with immunoSEQ multiplex PCR; TCRdb has only the in-frame clones, and not every one. The sample has about 270,000 clones; roughly two thirds are singletons. This entry comes from a study of cytomegalovirus exposure and HLA in healthy donors. This CDR3 contains 15 residues. Germline V gene data show CDR1 as LNHDA and CDR2 as SQIVND (reference sequence). Unmatched junction bases numbered 6, after V lost 6 bases and J lost 2 bases. Study-wide results and limits: In a later analysis, specific HLA alleles were associated with more than 15,000 TCR beta sequences at a 0.05 false discovery rate. Presence/absence analyses assumed roughly uniform sequencing depth across donors.

This sequence originates from a female donor in good health and CMV-seronegative. The sequenced sample consisted of PBMCs. V is TRBV19 and J is TRBJ2-7; 11 bases are shared with TRBD2. The CDR3 bases are TGTGCCAGTAGCATTCTAGCGGGAGGAACCTACGAGCAGTACTTC. It codes for CASSILAGGTYEQYF. Full variable domain (missing parts from reference TRBV19 and TRBJ2-7): DGGITQSPKYLFRKEGQNVTLSCEQNLNHDAMYWYRQDPGQGLRLIYYSQIVNDFQKGDIAEGYSVSREKKESFPLTVTSAQKNPTAFYLCASSILAGGTYEQYFGPGTRLTVT.